These T cell receptor beta chains were read from a single sample in a study of patients and donors after allogeneic stem cell transplantation. TCRdb reanalysed the RT-PCR reads using MiXCR and keeps one entry per CDR3 protein. The data contain hundreds of thousands of distinct CDR3 sequences, approximately 16% of them singletons. Specimen: blood, either unsorted or a sorted T cell fraction (not recorded which). The receptors derive from a human donor who was either an allogeneic HSCT recipient or a stem cell or donor lymphocyte infusion donor (not recorded which). It is not recorded whose cells these are; they may come from a transplant donor. The CDR3 runs from the conserved cysteine through the conserved F or W. D genes are given only for firm matches. The listing skips clone size in some rows; elsewhere it reads once, few, many or a size class.

-	TRBV20-1	-	CSARVGTSMNTEAFF
few	TRBV6-2/TRBV6-3	-	CASSKAGQPNTEAFF
few	TRBV7-2	-	CASSSPQGNYGYTF
many	TRBV5-1	-	CASSLPRQNTEAFF
-	TRBV19	-	CASSIIPASSYNEQFF
-	TRBV4-2	TRBD2	CASSHGLAGGADTDTQYF
few	TRBV20-1	-	CSARGRVRNTEAFF
few	TRBV20-1	-	CSARPSKEQFF
many	TRBV10-3	-	CAISISGTPTHEQFF
few	TRBV10-3	-	CAISETDPPAQYF
few	TRBV5-5	-	CASSLANGMNTEAFF
few	TRBV20-1	-	CSASRLTQPQHF
-	TRBV5-5	-	CASSLGSGEQYF
few	TRBV19	-	CASLALEGTEAFF
few	TRBV7-2	TRBD1	CASSPTRTGYEQYF
few	TRBV20-1	-	CSARDLGAGSVGNTIYF
few	TRBV27	TRBD2	CASSFSGAHNEQFF
-	TRBV6-5	-	CASSLRTRDGNTIYF
-	TRBV11-2	-	CASSLRQTIATNEKLFF
few	TRBV7-9	-	CASSLFATSDTIYF
few	TRBV27	-	CASRPGSTYEQYF
few	TRBV29-1	-	CSVGSRADSYEQYF
few	TRBV25-1	-	CASAERISYNSPLHF
-	TRBV6-1	TRBD1	CASSETGKSGYTF
-	TRBV6-2/TRBV6-3	-	CASSSVVMNTEAFF
-	TRBV11-2	-	CASSSPAQVGTLNTEAFF
-	TRBV2	-	CASSPERRLETQYF
-	TRBV7-6	-	CASSSRLFVALHF
-	TRBV14	TRBD1	CASSHSTGGLIGELFF
few	TRBV3-1	-	CASSPRLGRGIDGYTF
-	TRBV30	-	CAWSPRRYEQYF
-	TRBV7-9	-	CASSLSDVNTEAFF
few	TRBV6-5	-	CASSYSLGVGDTQYF
-	TRBV12-3/TRBV12-4	TRBD2	CASSPLRGVKEQFF
-	TRBV6-1	-	CASRRGAVGSNQPQHF
-	TRBV4-2	-	CASSQVNNEQFF
many	TRBV5-1	-	CASSSSTDTQYF
many	TRBV20-1	-	CSAREVGNDEQFF
few	TRBV6-6	-	CASRLTVLYGYTF